This T cell receptor beta chain was observed in a study of blood T cell repertoires in COVID-19. This clone was detected once. Method: immunoSEQ multiplex PCR; TCRdb's copy keeps in-frame clones and lacks some. The sample has some 120,000 clones, approximately 80% seen once; the top ten hold 0.8% to 0.9%. The CDR3 runs to 12 residues. CDR1 is LGHDT and CDR2 is YNNKEL in the germline V gene (reference sequence). V was pared by 2 bases and J by 5 bases, with 6 bases between. Source material: peripheral blood. The chain couples TRBV3-1 (or the pseudogene TRBV3-2) to TRBJ2-5; D unresolved. The receptor comes from a woman between 65 and 79 years old with acute or convalescent COVID-19. The DNA of the CDR3 is TGTGCCAGCAGCCAACTCTCGGAGACCCAGTACTTC. Its protein product is CASSQLSETQYF.